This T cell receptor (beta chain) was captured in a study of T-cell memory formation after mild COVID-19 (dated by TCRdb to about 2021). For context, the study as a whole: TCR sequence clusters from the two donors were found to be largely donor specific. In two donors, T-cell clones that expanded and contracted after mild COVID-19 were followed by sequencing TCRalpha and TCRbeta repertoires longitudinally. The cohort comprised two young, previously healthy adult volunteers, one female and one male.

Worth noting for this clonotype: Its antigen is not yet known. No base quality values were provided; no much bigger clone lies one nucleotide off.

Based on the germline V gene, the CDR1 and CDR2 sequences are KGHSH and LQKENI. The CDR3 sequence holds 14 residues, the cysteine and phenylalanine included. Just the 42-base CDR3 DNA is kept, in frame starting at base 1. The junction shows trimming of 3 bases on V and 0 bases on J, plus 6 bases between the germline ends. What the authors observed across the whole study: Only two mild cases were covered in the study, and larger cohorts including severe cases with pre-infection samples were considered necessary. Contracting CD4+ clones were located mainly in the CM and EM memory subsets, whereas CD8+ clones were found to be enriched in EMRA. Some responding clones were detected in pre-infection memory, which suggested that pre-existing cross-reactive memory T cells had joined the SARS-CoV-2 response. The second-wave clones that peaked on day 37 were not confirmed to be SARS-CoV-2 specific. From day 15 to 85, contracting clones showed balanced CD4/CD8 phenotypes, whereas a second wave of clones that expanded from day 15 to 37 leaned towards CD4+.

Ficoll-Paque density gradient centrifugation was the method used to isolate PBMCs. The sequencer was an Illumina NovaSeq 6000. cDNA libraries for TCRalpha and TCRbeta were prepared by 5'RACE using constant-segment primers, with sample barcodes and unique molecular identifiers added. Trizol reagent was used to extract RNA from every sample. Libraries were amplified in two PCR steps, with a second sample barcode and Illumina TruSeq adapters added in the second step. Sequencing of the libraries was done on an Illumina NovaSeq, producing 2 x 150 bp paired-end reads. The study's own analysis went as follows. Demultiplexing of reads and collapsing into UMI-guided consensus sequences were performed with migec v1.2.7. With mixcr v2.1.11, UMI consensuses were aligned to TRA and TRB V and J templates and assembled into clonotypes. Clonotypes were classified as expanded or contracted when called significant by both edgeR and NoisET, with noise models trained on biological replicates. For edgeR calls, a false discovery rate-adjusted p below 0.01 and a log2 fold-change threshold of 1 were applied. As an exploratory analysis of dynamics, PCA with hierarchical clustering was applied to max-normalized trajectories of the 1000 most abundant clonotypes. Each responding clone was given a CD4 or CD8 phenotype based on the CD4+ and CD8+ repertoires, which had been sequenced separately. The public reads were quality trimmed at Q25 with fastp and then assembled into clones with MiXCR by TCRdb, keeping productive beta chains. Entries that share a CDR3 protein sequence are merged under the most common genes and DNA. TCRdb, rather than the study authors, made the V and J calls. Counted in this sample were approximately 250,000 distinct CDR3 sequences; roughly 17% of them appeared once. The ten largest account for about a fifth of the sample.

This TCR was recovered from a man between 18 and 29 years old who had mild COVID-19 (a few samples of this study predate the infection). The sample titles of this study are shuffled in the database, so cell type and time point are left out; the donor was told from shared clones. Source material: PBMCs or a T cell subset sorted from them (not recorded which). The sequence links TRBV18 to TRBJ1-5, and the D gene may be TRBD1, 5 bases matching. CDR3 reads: CASSPTDSNQPQHF. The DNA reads TGTGCCAGCTCACCGACAGATAGCAATCAGCCCCAGCATTTT.